A selection of T cell receptor beta chains follows, all from one sample in a study of glioma-infiltrating T cells. TCRdb called the multiplex PCR reads again in MiXCR, with one record for every CDR3 protein. The sample contains under 150,000 distinct CDR3 sequences, roughly 43% of which appear only once. The sample taken for sequencing was glioma tissue, nonneoplastic brain tissue, or PBMCs (not recorded which). These receptors all come from a human donor with low-grade glioma or glioblastoma, undergoing nonglioma brain surgery, or in good health (not recorded which). The conserved cysteine and the conserved F or W are not part of the CDR3 here.

V gene	J gene	CDR3 length	CDR3 protein
TRBV6-1	TRBJ2-1	13	ASSRRLVESREQF
TRBV29-1	TRBJ1-1	9	SAKGQDEAF
TRBV27	TRBJ1-1	16	ASKLYPGTGVRGTEAF
TRBV28	TRBJ2-1	13	ASSPQTSGRGEQF
TRBV20-1	TRBJ2-2	14	SDKSAGFANTGELF
TRBV28	TRBJ2-7	12	ASSLSGLSYEQY
TRBV7-2	TRBJ2-5	12	ASSPSSGKETQY
TRBV28	TRBJ2-7	12	ASFSADRLYEQY
TRBV6-6	TRBJ1-1	12	ASSYSRQFTEAF
TRBV6-1	TRBJ1-3	13	ASSELQGEGNTIY
TRBV6-5	TRBJ1-1	11	ASSYSRTTEAF
TRBV6-9	TRBJ2-5	13	ASSYGTGVQETQN
TRBV6-1	TRBJ1-5	14	ASSSRSGVDNQPQH
TRBV28	TRBJ1-1	12	ASSPYPGNTEAF
TRBV6-2/TRBV6-3	TRBJ2-7	13	ASSLAVGPSYEQY
TRBV4-2	TRBJ1-1	15	ASSQDPQGALNTEAF
TRBV6-1	TRBJ2-3	16	ASVKGAYELAGVRTQY
TRBV7-2	TRBJ1-1	13	ASSGSRAKDTEAF
TRBV4-3	TRBJ2-5	13	ASSPSFSVGETQY
TRBV20-1	TRBJ2-3	10	SPVAGGDTQY
TRBV28	TRBJ2-1	13	ASSPRDRADNEQF
TRBV20-1	TRBJ2-5	11	SARDRGLETQY
TRBV6-2/TRBV6-3	TRBJ2-7	14	ASSYVAGTAIGEQY
TRBV18	TRBJ2-4	12	ASSLGQAHNIQY
TRBV27	TRBJ2-7	12	ASSPFGQGYEQY
TRBV4-1	TRBJ1-2	14	ASSQDPGPSNYGYT
TRBV20-1	TRBJ2-3	12	SAPGTGRTDTQY
TRBV7-2	TRBJ1-1	13	ASSLDQVMNTEAF
TRBV6-5	TRBJ2-1	13	ASSHRDSDYNEQF
TRBV4-3	TRBJ1-5	12	ASSQGGFHQPQH
TRBV15	TRBJ1-4	12	ASSLTVEGEKLF
TRBV20-1	TRBJ1-1	12	SARAPQGGTEAF
TRBV7-2	TRBJ2-5	12	ASSRSGTTETQY
TRBV3-1	TRBJ1-5	13	ASSQGRTGYQPQH
TRBV6-1	TRBJ1-2	10	ASSDANYGYT
TRBV27	TRBJ1-1	13	ASSPFDRGWTEAF
TRBV4-1	TRBJ1-2	13	ASSQSRAVNYGYT
TRBV7-9	TRBJ2-3	13	ASSLAGGLSDTQY
TRBV27	TRBJ2-3	8	AAGVDTQY
TRBV20-1	TRBJ2-7	12	SASDAGGSYEQY
TRBV6-1	TRBJ1-5	12	ASRRQGMGQPQH
TRBV12-3/TRBV12-4	TRBJ2-2	11	ATKGSRTGELF
TRBV29-1	TRBJ2-7	10	SPTYPTYEQY
TRBV7-9	TRBJ1-2	11	ASSFGQNYGYT
TRBV25-1	TRBJ1-2	12	ASSQEGGIHGYT
TRBV6-2/TRBV6-3	TRBJ1-1	13	ASSPPTGRYTEAF
TRBV7-2	TRBJ1-4	12	ASSLDRGAEKLF
TRBV24-1	TRBJ1-1	13	ATSDSAEMNTEAF